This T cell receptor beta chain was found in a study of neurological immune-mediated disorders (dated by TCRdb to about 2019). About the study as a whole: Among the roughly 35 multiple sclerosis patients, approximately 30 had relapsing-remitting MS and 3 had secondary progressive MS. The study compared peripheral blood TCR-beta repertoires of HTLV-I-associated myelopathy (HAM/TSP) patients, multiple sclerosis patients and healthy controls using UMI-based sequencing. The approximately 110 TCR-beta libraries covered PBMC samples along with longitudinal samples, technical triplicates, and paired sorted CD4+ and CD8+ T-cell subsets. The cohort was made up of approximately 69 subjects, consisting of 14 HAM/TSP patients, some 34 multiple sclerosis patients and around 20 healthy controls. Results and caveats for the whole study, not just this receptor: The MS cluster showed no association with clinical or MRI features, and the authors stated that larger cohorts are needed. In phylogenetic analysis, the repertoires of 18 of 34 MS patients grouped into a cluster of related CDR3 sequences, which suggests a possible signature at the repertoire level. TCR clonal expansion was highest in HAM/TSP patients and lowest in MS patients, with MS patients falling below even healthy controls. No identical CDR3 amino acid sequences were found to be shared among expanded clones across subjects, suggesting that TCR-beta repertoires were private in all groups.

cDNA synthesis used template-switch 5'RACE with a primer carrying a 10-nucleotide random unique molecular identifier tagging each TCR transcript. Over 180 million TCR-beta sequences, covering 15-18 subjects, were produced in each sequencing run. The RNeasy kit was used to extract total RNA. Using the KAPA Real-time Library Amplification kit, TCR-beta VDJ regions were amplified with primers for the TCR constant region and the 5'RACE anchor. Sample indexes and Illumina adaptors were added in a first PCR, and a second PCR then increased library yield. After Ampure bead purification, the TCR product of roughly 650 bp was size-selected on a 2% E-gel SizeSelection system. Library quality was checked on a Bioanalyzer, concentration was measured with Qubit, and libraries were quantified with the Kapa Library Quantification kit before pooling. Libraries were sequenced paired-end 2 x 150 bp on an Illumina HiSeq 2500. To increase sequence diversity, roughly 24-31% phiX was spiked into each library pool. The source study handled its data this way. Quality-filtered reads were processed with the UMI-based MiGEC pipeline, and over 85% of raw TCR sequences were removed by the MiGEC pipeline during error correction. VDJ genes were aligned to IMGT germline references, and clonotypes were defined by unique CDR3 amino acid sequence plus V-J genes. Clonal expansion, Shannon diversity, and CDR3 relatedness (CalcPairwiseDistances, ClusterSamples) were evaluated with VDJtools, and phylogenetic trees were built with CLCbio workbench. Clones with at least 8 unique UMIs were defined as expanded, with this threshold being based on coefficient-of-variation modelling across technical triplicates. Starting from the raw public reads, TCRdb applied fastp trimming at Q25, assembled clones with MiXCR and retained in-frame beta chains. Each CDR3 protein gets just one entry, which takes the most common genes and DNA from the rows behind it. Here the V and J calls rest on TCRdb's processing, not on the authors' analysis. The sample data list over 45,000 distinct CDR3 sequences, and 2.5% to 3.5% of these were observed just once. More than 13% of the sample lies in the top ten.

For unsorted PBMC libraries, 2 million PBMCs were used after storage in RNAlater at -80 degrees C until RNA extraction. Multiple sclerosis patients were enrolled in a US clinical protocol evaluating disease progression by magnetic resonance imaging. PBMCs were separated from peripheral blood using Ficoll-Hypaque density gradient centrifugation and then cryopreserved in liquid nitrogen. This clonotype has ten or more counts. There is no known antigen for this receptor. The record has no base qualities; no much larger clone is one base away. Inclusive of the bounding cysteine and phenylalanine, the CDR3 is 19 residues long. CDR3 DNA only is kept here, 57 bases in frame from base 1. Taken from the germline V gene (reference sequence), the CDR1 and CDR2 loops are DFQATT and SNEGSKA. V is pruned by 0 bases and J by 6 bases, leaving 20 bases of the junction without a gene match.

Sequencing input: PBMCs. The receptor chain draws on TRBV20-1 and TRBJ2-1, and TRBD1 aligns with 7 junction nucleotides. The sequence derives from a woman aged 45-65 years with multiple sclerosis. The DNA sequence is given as TGCAGTGCTAGAGATTGGACCGGAAAAGACAGGGCGTCCGGCAATGAGCAGTTCTTC. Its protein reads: CSARDWTGKDRASGNEQFF.